This TCR beta chain was retrieved from a study of identical twins. Germline V gene data show CDR1 as SGHDN and CDR2 as FVKESK. CDR3 length equals 15 residues. J gave up 3 bases and V 0 bases, and 5 bases lay outside the gene matches. Concerning this clonotype itself: Its antigen is currently unknown.

The study's findings and limits: The analysis was cross-sectional rather than longitudinal within donors.

A universal primer site was created by template switching, with the cDNA bearing unique molecular identifiers. TCRdb reprocessed the 5' RACE reads with MiXCR, giving one entry per CDR3 protein. The sample has 700,000 to 950,000 distinct CDR3 sequences, over 9% seen once. This sample was shared with a second study, whose subject was yellow fever vaccine responses in identical twins.

This chain links TRBV14 with TRBJ2-7; 7 bases are a match to TRBD2. The sequence was obtained from a woman in her late teens or twenties in good health. The sequenced material came from PBMCs. CDR3 in amino acids: CASSQEVAGVYEQYF. DNA of the CDR3: TGTGCCAGCAGCCAAGAAGTGGCGGGAGTCTACGAGCAGTACTTC.